The entry below gives a single T cell receptor (beta chain) sequence along with its context. Its antigen is as yet unknown. The data were obtained in a study of cytomegalovirus exposure and HLA in healthy donors. Findings and caveats of the study: Immune exposure information comprised only CMV serostatus. A later analysis found most CMV-associated TCR beta chains apparently HLA-restricted.

Primers included in the PCR were 60 Vbeta and 13 Jbeta primers. Profiled with immunoSEQ multiplex PCR; TCRdb holds only in-frame clones, not every one. The sample includes roughly 160,000 clones, about four fifths seen only once; the top ten take 1%. V was clipped by 3 bases and J by 7 bases, with 8 bases between them. The CDR3 covers 12 residues. From germline, CDR1 is SGHKS and CDR2 YYEKEE (reference sequence). The V gene is TRBV5-5, the J gene TRBJ1-5; possible D gene TRBD1, 5 bases. The TCR comes from a woman aged 50 to 60 in good health and CMV-seropositive. Sequenced input: PBMCs. The DNA of the CDR3 is TGTGCCAGCAGCTCCTCAGGGCAGCCCCAGCATTTT. This translates into CASSSSGQPQHF.